Listed below are T cell receptor beta chains from one sample, sequenced in a study of T-cell memory formation after mild COVID-19. TCRdb itself ran the 5' RACE reads through MiXCR, one entry per CDR3 protein. Among about 300,000 distinct CDR3 sequences, approximately 19% were seen once, and the ten largest hold 20% to 25%. Sequencing was carried out using PBMCs or a T cell subset sorted from them (not recorded which). All receptors derive from a man aged 18-30 years who had mild COVID-19 (a few samples of this study predate the infection). Cell type and time point are not known. The CDR3 runs from the conserved cysteine through the conserved F or W. D genes are given only for firm matches. Clone size appears in some rows only: once, few, many, or a class for an expanded clone.

clone_size d_call cdr3_length j_call v_call cdr3_nt cdr3_aa
few TRBD2 14 TRBJ2-1 TRBV7-2 TGTGCCAGCAGCTTGGAGCGGGGGCTCAATGAGCAGTTCTTC CASSLERGLNEQFF
few - 15 TRBJ2-3 TRBV16 TGTGCCAGCAGCCAATGGGCGCGAAGCACAGATACGCAGTATTTT CASSQWARSTDTQYF
- TRBD2 15 TRBJ2-3 TRBV29-1 TGCAGCGTCGTCCTCACGGGGGGGCCCACAGATACGCAGTATTTT CSVVLTGGPTDTQYF
many TRBD1 14 TRBJ1-2 TRBV7-8 TGTGCCAGCAGCTTAGACAGGGGTGGATATGGCTACACCTTC CASSLDRGGYGYTF
- TRBD2 16 TRBJ2-7 TRBV9 TGTGCCAGCAGCCCCCGGGCCGGGGAGGGGTCCTACGAGCAGTACTTC CASSPRAGEGSYEQYF
many - 11 TRBJ2-2 TRBV24-1 TGTGCCACCAGTGATAACGGGGAGCTGTTTTTT CATSDNGELFF
few - 15 TRBJ1-6 TRBV5-1 TGCGCCAGCGGCTCGGGGACGGGGCACAATTCACCCCTCCACTTT CASGSGTGHNSPLHF
- TRBD2 16 TRBJ2-7 TRBV4-3 TGCGCCAGCAGCCAAGATGGTGCGGGGGGTTCCTACGAGCAGTACTTC CASSQDGAGGSYEQYF
- TRBD2 16 TRBJ2-7 TRBV2 TGTGCCAGCAGTGCTCGGTATACTAGCGAACGCCGCGAGCAGTACTTC CASSARYTSERREQYF
many - 14 TRBJ2-2 TRBV6-4 TGTGCCAGCAGTGACGGGACAAACACCGGGGAGCTGTTTTTT CASSDGTNTGELFF
few TRBD1 13 TRBJ2-7 TRBV6-5 TGTGCCAGCAGTCCGGGACAGGGACGCGAGCAGTACTTC CASSPGQGREQYF
- TRBD1 13 TRBJ2-5 TRBV20-1 TGCAGTGCGAGCGACAGGGGACAAGAGACCCAGTACTTC CSASDRGQETQYF
few TRBD1 13 TRBJ2-1 TRBV29-1 TGCAGCGTCGGGACAGGCCCGCTTTGGGAGCAGTTCTTC CSVGTGPLWEQFF
few - 14 TRBJ2-7 TRBV6-2/TRBV6-3 TGTGCCAGCAGCCCCGGGACAGTCCTCGGGGGGCAGTACTTC CASSPGTVLGGQYF
few - 15 TRBJ2-6 TRBV6-5 TGTGCCACCAAATTGAGGGGGGCTGGGGCCAACGTCCTGACTTTC CATKLRGAGANVLTF
- TRBD2 19 TRBJ2-2 TRBV7-2 TGTGCCAGCAGCCCCCCGGTGATAGCGGGGAGGAGGAGGACCGGGGAGCTGTTTTTT CASSPPVIAGRRRTGELFF
few TRBD1 17 TRBJ2-5 TRBV6-1 TGTGCCAGCAGAGCCATTTTACAGGGGCTTGGGGAAGAGACCCAGTACTTC CASRAILQGLGEETQYF
- - 18 TRBJ2-5 TRBV7-9 TGTGCCAGCAGTCTCCGAGACGCCGGAGTGGGTTCTAAAGAGACCCAGTACTTC CASSLRDAGVGSKETQYF
few - 16 TRBJ1-5 TRBV21-1 TGTGCCAGCAGCAAAGAGGAAGGATATAGCAATCAGCCCCAGCATTTT CASSKEEGYSNQPQHF
few TRBD2 14 TRBJ2-3 TRBV4-1 TGCGCCAGCAGCCCCCGGGGGGAGGCCGATACGCTGTATTTT CASSPRGEADTLYF
few - 15 TRBJ1-2 TRBV5-1 TGCGCCAGCAGCTTGCAACTCGGCGCGGGGTATGGCTACACCTTC CASSLQLGAGYGYTF
- - 12 TRBJ2-5 TRBV11-2 TGTGCCAGCAGCTTAGACAGAAAGACCCAGTACTTC CASSLDRKTQYF
few TRBD1 14 TRBJ1-4 TRBV27 TGTGCCAGCAGACTACAGGGGACGAATGAAAAACTGTTTTTT CASRLQGTNEKLFF
few - 13 TRBJ2-1 TRBV4-2 TGTGCCAGCAGCCAAAACGGGAACAATGAGCAGTTCTTC CASSQNGNNEQFF
- - 13 TRBJ1-1 TRBV5-1 TGCGCCAGCGGGGTGTTGCGGAACACTGAAGCTTTCTTT CASGVLRNTEAFF
few - 15 TRBJ1-5 TRBV28 TGTGCCAGCAGTTCCTCCGACGGGAGCAATCAGCCCCAGCATTTT CASSSSDGSNQPQHF
- - 14 TRBJ2-2 TRBV6-2/TRBV6-3 TGTGCCAGCAGTTACGGGCAGCAAACCGGGGAGCTGTTTTTT CASSYGQQTGELFF